This TCR beta chain was documented in a study of shared clonotypes between healthy human individuals. Study overall: Donors had three CD4 naive, three CD4 memory, two CD8 naive and one CD8 memory plate apiece.

This table comes from immunoSEQ multiplex PCR, and its TCRdb copy is limited to in-frame clones, with some not included. The sample gives about 2.1 million clones, approximately 94% of which show up once; 1.5% to 2% is in the top ten. As defined, naive CD8 cells were CD45RO-negative and positively selected for CCR7, with terminally differentiated effector memory CD45RA+ cells excluded. Sample: naive CD8+ T cells from PBMCs. The sequence was collected from a young man in good health. Some clones in this sample may be carry-over from other donors' samples.

CDR3: CASSLTGVDGYTF. DNA for the CDR3: TGTGCCAGCAGCTTAACCGGGGTGGATGGCTACACCTTC. V gene TRBV7-9 combines with J gene TRBJ1-2; no clear D gene. V was clipped by 2 bases and J by 6 bases, with 10 bases between them. Germline V gene lookup returns CDR1 SEHNR and CDR2 FQNEAQ (reference sequence). The CDR3 contains 13 residues.